This T cell receptor (beta chain) was captured by sequencing in a study of beta chain features in type 1 diabetes. Study as a whole: The patient and healthy donor groups were comparable for age, gender and cell yields. Study conclusions and caveats: Comparison showed that naive, central memory and Treg TCRB repertoires appeared more similar among patients than among healthy donors. For TCRB rearrangement, an influence of HLA type remained unresolved here. Shorter TCRB CDR3s, moderately but significantly so, marked every one of the four CD4+ subsets in Type 1 diabetes patients.

Per germline, CDR1 SQVTM and CDR2 ANQGSEA. V lost 2 bases, J lost 0 bases, and 8 bases lay in between. This CDR3 has 14 residues. Comments on this clone: The antigen remains unidentified.

All of the isolated RNA was reverse transcribed, so expressed TCRB transcripts were sequenced. Millions of reads was the average for naive, central memory and regulatory T cell samples. Measured with immunoSEQ multiplex PCR; TCRdb has only the in-frame clones, and not every one. Here the sample spans under 300,000 clones, about 20% being singletons. The chain recombines TRBV29-1 with TRBJ2-1; D may be TRBD1 (5 bases). The sequencing input was naive CD4+ T cells from blood. This clonotype was sampled from a woman aged 40 to 49 with type 1 diabetes. The CDR3 region is CSVESGPSYNEQFF. The DNA of the CDR3 is TGCAGCGTTGAATCAGGGCCCTCCTACAATGAGCAGTTCTTC.